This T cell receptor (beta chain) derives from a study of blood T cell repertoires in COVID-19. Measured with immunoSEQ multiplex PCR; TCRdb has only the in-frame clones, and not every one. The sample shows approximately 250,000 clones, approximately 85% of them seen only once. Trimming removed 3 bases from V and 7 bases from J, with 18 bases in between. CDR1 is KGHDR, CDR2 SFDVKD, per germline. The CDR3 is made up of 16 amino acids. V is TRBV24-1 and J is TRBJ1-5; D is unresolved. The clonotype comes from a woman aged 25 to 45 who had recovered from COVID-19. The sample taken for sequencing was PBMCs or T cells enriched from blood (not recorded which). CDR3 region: CATSDPGADGSQPQHF. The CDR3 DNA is TGTGCCACCAGTGATCCCGGAGCAGACGGCTCCCAGCCCCAGCATTTT.